Listed here are 4 T cell receptor beta chains from one sample, sequenced in a study of T cell changes during pregnancy in multiple sclerosis. Method: immunoSEQ multiplex PCR; TCRdb's copy keeps in-frame clones and lacks some. Seen here are roughly 71,000 clones, approximately 90% observed once, and the top ten hold 1.5% to 2%. Sample: peripheral blood, taken in the first trimester of pregnancy. The receptors come from a female donor in good health, enrolled as a control in a pregnancy study.

This clone was detected a few times. The CDR3 coding sequence is TGTGCCAGTAGTATGGCCCCTCCGGGACAGGCTTCGGGCGCTTTCTTT. Translation: CASSMAPPGQASGAFF. The gene calls are TRBV19 and TRBJ1-1; 8 bases map to TRBD1. The germline V gene has CDR1 LNHDA and CDR2 SQIVND (reference sequence). V shed 3 bases and J 11 bases; nucleotides not matched to a gene: 17. The CDR3 length is 16 residues.

This chain links TRBV19 with TRBJ2-4, with D tentatively TRBD2 (5 bases). The CDR3 runs to 17 residues. Trimming cost V 5 bases and J 0 bases, with 17 bases left between them. Germline values: CDR1 LNHDA, CDR2 SQIVND (reference sequence). CDR3 sequence reads: CASSPYTEGLAKNIQYF. DNA for the CDR3: TGTGCCAGTAGTCCTTACACAGAGGGCTTAGCCAAAAACATTCAGTACTTC.

This chain joins TRBV10-3 and TRBJ2-3, with D tentatively TRBD1 (6 bases). This CDR3 has 16 residues. The germline V and J ends were trimmed by 4 bases and 1 base, with 15 bases remaining between them. Germline V gene sequence: CDR1 ENHRY, CDR2 SYGVKD. CDR3 nucleotides: TGTGCCATCAGTGCGCAGGCAGGGGTAGGCACAGATACGCAGTATTTT. This sequence encodes CAISAQAGVGTDTQYF.

The table lists this clone with a count of one. This chain links TRBV29-1 with TRBJ2-1, with a weak D call TRBD2 (5 bases). Trimming removed 4 bases from V and 4 bases from J, with 8 bases in between. Germline CDR1 is SQVTM and CDR2 is ANQGSEA. The CDR3 has 12 amino acids. Here the CDR3 DNA reads TGCAGCGTTGCTCTAGCTTACAATGAGCAGTTCTTC. Translation gives CSVALAYNEQFF.